The T cell receptor (beta chain) described here comes from a study of shared clonotypes between healthy human individuals. The study, taken as a whole, reports: Enrolling few donors narrowed the genetic and exposure-history diversity that was represented.

Naive CD8 isolation took CD45RO-negative cells positively selected for CCR7 and excluded terminally differentiated effector memory CD45RA+ cells. For this clone: The target antigen is unknown.

Original data processing: ImmunoSEQ supplied junction-only sequences lacking quality scores, so filtering was different. Profiling relied on immunoSEQ multiplex PCR, and the TCRdb table lists in-frame clones only, not all of them. V, J and clone size are taken as reported in that table, and D and trimming were inferred from the DNA itself. The data contain some 2 million clones, roughly 94% of them seen just once; the ten biggest clones take up around 1.1%. The sequenced sample consisted of naive CD8+ T cells sorted from blood. This TCR was sampled from a man younger than 35 in good health.

CDR3 coding DNA: TGCAGCGTTGAGGAAGAGGTGGAGGGGGCAACTTGGTATGGCTACACCTTC. Translation: CSVEEEVEGATWYGYTF. V gene TRBV29-1 combines with J gene TRBJ1-2; 7 nucleotides align to TRBD1. V shed 3 bases, J shed 5 bases, and the junction held 18 bases outside the gene matches. Looked up from germline, CDR1 is SQVTM and CDR2 is ANQGSEA. CDR3 length: 17 residues.